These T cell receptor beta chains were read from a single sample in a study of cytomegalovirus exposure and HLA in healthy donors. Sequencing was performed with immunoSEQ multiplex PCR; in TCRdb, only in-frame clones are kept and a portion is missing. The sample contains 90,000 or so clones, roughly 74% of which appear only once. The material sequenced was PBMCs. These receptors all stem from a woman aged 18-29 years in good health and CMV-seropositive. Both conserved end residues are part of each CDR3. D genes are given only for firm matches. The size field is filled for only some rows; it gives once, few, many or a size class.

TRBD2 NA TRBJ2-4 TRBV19 CASSRLADLAKNIQYF TGTGCCAGTAGTCGACTAGCGGACCTAGCCAAAAACATTCAGTACTTC
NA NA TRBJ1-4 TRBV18 CASSPYPTNEKLFF TGTGCCAGCTCACCTTATCCAACTAATGAAAAACTGTTTTTT
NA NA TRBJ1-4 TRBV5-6 CASSLGIEGTPNEKLFF TGTGCCAGCAGCTTGGGGATCGAAGGGACACCTAATGAAAAACTGTTTTTT
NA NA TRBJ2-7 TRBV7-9 CASSFDRGTTYYEQYF TGTGCCAGCAGCTTCGATAGGGGGACTACCTACTACGAGCAGTACTTC
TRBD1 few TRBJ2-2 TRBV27 CASSRDRGYAGELFF TGTGCCAGCAGTCGGGACAGGGGATATGCCGGGGAGCTGTTTTTT
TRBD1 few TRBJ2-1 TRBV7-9 CASSPSQTGGDEQFF TGTGCCAGCAGCCCCTCCCAAACAGGGGGCGATGAGCAGTTCTTC
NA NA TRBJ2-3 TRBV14 CASSQSGLDTQYF TGTGCCAGCAGCCAATCAGGGTTAGATACGCAGTATTTT
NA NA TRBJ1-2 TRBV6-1 CASSVGRDPAYGYTF TGTGCCAGCAGTGTGGGCAGGGATCCGGCCTATGGCTACACCTTC
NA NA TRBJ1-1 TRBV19 CASSISTGPNTEAFF TGTGCCAGTAGTATATCAACAGGCCCGAACACTGAAGCTTTCTTT
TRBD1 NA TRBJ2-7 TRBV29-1 CSVIPFRDSSSYEQYF TGCAGCGTTATACCCTTCCGGGACAGCAGCTCCTACGAGCAGTACTTC
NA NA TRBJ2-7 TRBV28 CASSSSPRPRSSYEQYF TGTGCCAGCAGTTCCTCCCCTCGGCCGAGGAGCTCCTACGAGCAGTACTTC
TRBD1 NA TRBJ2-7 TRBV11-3 CASSPDRGVMKQYF TGTGCCAGCAGCCCGGACAGGGGGGTTATGAAGCAGTACTTC
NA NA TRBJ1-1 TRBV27 CASKFGRGVGTEAFF TGTGCCAGCAAATTTGGACGGGGGGTGGGCACTGAAGCTTTCTTT
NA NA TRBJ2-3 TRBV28 CASSRSGVTDTQYF TGTGCCAGCAGTCGATCAGGGGTGACAGATACGCAGTATTTT
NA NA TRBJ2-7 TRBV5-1 CASSLDGTQAGQYF TGCGCCAGCAGCTTGGATGGGACACAAGCCGGGCAGTACTTC
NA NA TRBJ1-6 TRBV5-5 CASSLASALPSPLHF TGTGCCAGCAGCTTGGCCAGTGCCCTCCCATCACCCCTCCACTTT
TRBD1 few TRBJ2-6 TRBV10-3 CAISDGTGGAGANVLTF TGTGCCATCAGTGATGGGACAGGGGGAGCTGGGGCCAACGTCCTGACTTTC
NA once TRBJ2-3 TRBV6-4 CASSDSAGATDTQYF TGTGCCAGCAGTGACTCGGCGGGGGCCACAGATACGCAGTATTTT
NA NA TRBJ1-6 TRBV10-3 CAISQGPSYSPLHF TGTGCCATCAGCCAGGGCCCCTCCTATTCACCCCTCCACTTT
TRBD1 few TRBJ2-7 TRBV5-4 CASSVGQQIYEQYF TGTGCCAGCAGCGTGGGACAGCAAATCTACGAGCAGTACTTC
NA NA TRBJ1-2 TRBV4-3 CASSPLPGVNYDYTF TGCGCCAGCAGCCCTTTACCAGGGGTTAACTATGACTACACCTTC
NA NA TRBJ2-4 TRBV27 CASATDLKNIQYF TGTGCCAGCGCAACAGACCTCAAAAACATTCAGTACTTC
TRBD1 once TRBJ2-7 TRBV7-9 CASSLDPGQGKNEQYF TGTGCCAGCAGCTTGGATCCGGGACAGGGGAAAAACGAGCAGTACTTC
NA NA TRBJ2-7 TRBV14 CASSQDSRVDKQYF TGTGCCAGCAGCCAAGATAGCCGGGTGGACAAGCAGTACTTC
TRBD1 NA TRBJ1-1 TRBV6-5 CASRTGALNTEAFF TGTGCCAGCAGGACAGGGGCACTGAACACTGAAGCTTTCTTT
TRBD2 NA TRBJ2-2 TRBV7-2 CASSLAPGGQAGELFF TGTGCCAGCAGCTTAGCCCCGGGGGGGCAGGCCGGGGAGCTGTTTTTT
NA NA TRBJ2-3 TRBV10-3 CAISESRSTDTQYF TGTGCCATCAGTGAGTCGAGGAGCACAGATACGCAGTATTTT
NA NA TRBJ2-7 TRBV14 CASSQANRVYEQYF TGTGCCAGCAGCCAAGCAAACAGGGTCTACGAGCAGTACTTC
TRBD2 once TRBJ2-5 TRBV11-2 CASSLLWGLAGVRETQYF TGTGCCAGCAGCTTATTATGGGGGCTAGCGGGAGTTCGAGAGACCCAGTACTTC
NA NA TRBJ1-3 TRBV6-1 CASIIGNTIYF TGTGCCAGCATTATAGGAAACACCATATATTTT
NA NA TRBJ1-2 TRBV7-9 CASSLARDADYGYTF TGTGCCAGCAGCTTAGCGCGGGATGCTGATTATGGCTACACCTTC
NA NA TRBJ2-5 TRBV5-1 CASRSGSGAVQETQYF TGCGCCAGCAGGTCGGGAAGCGGAGCCGTTCAAGAGACCCAGTACTTC
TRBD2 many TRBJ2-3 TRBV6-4 CASSDGGGTDTQYF TGTGCCAGCAGTGACGGGGGGGGCACAGATACGCAGTATTTT